The T cell receptor (beta chain) described here comes from a study of response to subunit inactivated influenza vaccine (dated by TCRdb to 2017 to 2018). Regarding the research as a whole: Deep quantitative profiling of the T cell receptor repertoire was used in the study to follow responses to a trivalent subunit inactivated influenza vaccine.

The CDR3 numbers 15 residues from cysteine through phenylalanine. Only CDR3 DNA remains: 45 bases, in frame from the first base. The junction carries 13 bases between V and J, which are trimmed by 4 bases and 2 bases respectively. The germline V gene (reference sequence) provides CDR1 SEHNR and CDR2 FQNEAQ. The full study reports these points: According to the authors, only a limited number of new T cells may be recruited by each seasonal influenza vaccination.

Library preparation used RT-PCR. Sequencing was carried out with an Illumina HiSeq 2500. TCRdb took the public reads, trimmed them with fastp at Q25, ran MiXCR for clone calling and kept in-frame beta chains. Every entry covers one CDR3 protein and lists the most common genes and DNA from its rows. Counted in this sample were some 570,000 distinct CDR3 sequences; 11% of them appeared once. The leading ten clones occupy approximately 10% of the sample. The sample holds many counts of this clonotype. What this receptor recognizes is not known. No base-level quality is on record; no much larger clone is a single base apart. Separately, the same data were catalogued under a study of T cells expressing NK-cell markers. The second investigation adds: TCR beta cDNA libraries were prepared using 5'RACE template switching, which introduced a universal primer site and unique molecular identifiers. Eight or nine donors provided sorted CD3+CD56+NKG2C+, CD3+CD56+NKG2C- and CD3+CD56-NKG2C+ T-cell subsets, whose TCR beta-chain repertoires were profiled. Among the eight sequenced donors, only one was HCMV-seronegative, while the other seven were HCMV-seropositive. In several experiments an anti-gammadeltaTCR antibody was added to restrict sorting to alphabetaTCR-expressing T cells. In six donors, the dominant CD3+CD56+NKG2C+ clonotypes were among the top 10 CD8+ clonotypes and accounted for 1.0-7.0% of CD8+ T cells. Those dominant clonotypes were again the most abundant among CD3+CD56-NKG2C+ cells in a few donors, at about 28.3-60.1%. Whether the expanded NKG2C-expressing T cell clones were specific for HCMV antigens was left unclear. All eight donors whose samples were sequenced were randomly selected healthy volunteers, three of them men and five women. HCMV-specific IgG was detected in serum with a commercial ELISA kit to determine HCMV serostatus. Ficoll density gradient centrifugation was used to isolate peripheral blood mononuclear cells from blood. Bulk peripheral blood T-cell repertoires were additionally sequenced from unsorted PBMC for about 6 donors. Priming for cDNA synthesis came from the TCR beta constant segment, and two successive PCR amplification steps followed. Illumina HiSeq 2000/2500, MiSeq or NextSeq was used to sequence libraries as 2 x 150 bp reads. Reads were demultiplexed and grouped by UMI with MIGEC, and clonotypes were assembled and quantified with MiTCR. Only TCR cDNA sequences supported by at least two reads were kept to exclude erroneous sequences. Downstream repertoire analysis used the tcR package, and clonotypes were matched across fractions by CDR3 nucleotide sequence plus V segment. VDJmatch was used to annotate antigen specificity against VDJdb, with one amino acid substitution in CDR3 permitted.

Sequenced here: PBMCs from blood, sampled on the day of vaccination. The chain joins TRBV7-9 to TRBJ2-3; TRBD2 is a possible D gene, resting on 5 matching bases. The sequence was obtained from a man aged 50 to 59 who received an inactivated influenza vaccine. Donor details come from another sample of the same person, matched by shared clones. The DNA sequence is as follows: TGTGCCAGCAGCTCCCCGGAGCGGCACACAGATACGCAGTATTTT. Protein translation: CASSSPERHTDTQYF.